This T cell receptor (beta chain) emerged from a study of Ad26.COV2.S vaccination and SARS-CoV-2 variants. Stated treatment: 15 to 20 received Ad26.COV2.S at low or high dose, single or two shots; about five received placebo; per-sample allocation not given. Day 63 after the first injection of vaccine or placebo was the sampling time. The data were produced by immunoSEQ multiplex PCR, yet TCRdb's version contains in-frame clones alone and is incomplete. The data contain 440,000 or so clones, 80% to 90% of them singletons. Study-wide points: The authors reported substantial breadth in spike-specific CD8+ and CD4+ T cell responses after vaccination.

This CDR3 region has 15 residues. For this clone: What it binds is unknown.

This sequence was found in a person aged 18-65 years who received the Ad26.COV2.S COVID-19 vaccine or a placebo. The sequencing used peripheral blood, collected in a trial of Ad26.COV2.S vaccine versus placebo. The chain employs TRBV21-1 and TRBJ2-7. TRBV21-1 is assigned pseudogene status. The CDR3 sequence: CASPKMGNRSYEQYF. The CDR3 DNA is TGTGCCAGCCCCAAAATGGGAAATCGCTCCTACGAGCAGTACTTC.